This T cell receptor beta chain was profiled in a study of CD8+ T cells in alopecia areata. A single count supports this clone. Its cognate antigen is unknown. Sequencing templates came from extracted RNA that was reverse transcribed into cDNA. This table comes from immunoSEQ multiplex PCR, and its TCRdb copy is limited to in-frame clones, with some not included. The sample lists around 100,000 clones, 45% to 60% seen once, with about 9% in the top ten. Overall study findings and caveats: Sequenced scalp T cells also include alphabeta T cells resident in normal skin. It was less clear whether patients shared TCRs than it was in mice, possibly because of HLA. Lesional tissue from the scalp (especially in alopecia totalis/universalis) showed higher clonality than normal scalp.

The sequenced material came from CD4+ T cells sorted from blood. This TCR was recovered from a human donor in good health.

DNA of the CDR3: TGTGCCAGCAGCCCCGGGGAGGGGTGGAATGAGCAGTTCTTC. Residues: CASSPGEGWNEQFF. V usage is TRBV11-3 and J usage is TRBJ2-1; 7 nucleotides line up with TRBD2. The CDR3 is 14 residues long. Trimming removed 5 bases from V and 7 bases from J; junction bases left unmatched: 8. CDR1 SGHNT and CDR2 YENEEA come from the germline V gene.